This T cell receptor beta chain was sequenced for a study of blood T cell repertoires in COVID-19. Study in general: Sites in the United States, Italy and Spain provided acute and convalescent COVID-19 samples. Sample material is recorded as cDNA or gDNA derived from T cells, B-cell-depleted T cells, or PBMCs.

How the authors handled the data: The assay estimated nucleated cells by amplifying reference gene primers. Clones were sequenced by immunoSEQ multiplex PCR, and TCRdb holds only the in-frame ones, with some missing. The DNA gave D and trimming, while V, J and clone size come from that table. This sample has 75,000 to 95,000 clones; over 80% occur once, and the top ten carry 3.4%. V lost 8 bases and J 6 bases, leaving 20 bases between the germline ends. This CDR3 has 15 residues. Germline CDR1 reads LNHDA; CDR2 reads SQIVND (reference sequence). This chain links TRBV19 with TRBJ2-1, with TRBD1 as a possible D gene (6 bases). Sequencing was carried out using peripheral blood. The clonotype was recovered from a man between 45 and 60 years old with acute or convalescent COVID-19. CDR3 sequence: CASADQQGSINEQFF. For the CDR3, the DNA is TGTGCCAGTGCTGATCAACAGGGATCTATCAATGAGCAGTTCTTC.